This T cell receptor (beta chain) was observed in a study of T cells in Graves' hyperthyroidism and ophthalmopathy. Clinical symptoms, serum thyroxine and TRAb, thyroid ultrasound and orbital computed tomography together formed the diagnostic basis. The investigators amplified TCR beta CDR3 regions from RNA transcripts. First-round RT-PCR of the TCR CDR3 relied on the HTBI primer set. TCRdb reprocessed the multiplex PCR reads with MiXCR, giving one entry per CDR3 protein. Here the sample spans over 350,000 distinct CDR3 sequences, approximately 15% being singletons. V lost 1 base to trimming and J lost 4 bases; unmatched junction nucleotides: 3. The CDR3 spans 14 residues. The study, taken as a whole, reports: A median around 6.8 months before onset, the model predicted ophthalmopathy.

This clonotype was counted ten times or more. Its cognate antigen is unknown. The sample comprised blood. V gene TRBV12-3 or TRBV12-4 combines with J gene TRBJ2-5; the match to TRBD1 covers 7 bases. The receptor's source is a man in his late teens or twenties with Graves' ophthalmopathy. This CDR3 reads CASSLETGRETQYF. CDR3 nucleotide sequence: TGTGCCAGCAGTTTAGAGACAGGGAGAGAGACCCAGTACTTC.